This T cell receptor beta chain is from a study of T cells in Graves' hyperthyroidism and ophthalmopathy. Amplification of TCR beta CDR3 regions used RNA as the template. First-round RT-PCR targeting the TCR CDR3 was performed with the HTBI primer set. MiXCR was run by TCRdb on the multiplex PCR reads, yielding one entry per CDR3 protein. The data contain roughly 720,000 distinct CDR3 sequences, around a sixth of them singletons. This CDR3 has 13 amino acids. V dropped 7 bases and J dropped 8 bases, with 15 bases sitting between them. Germline V gene data show CDR1 as MDHEN and CDR2 as SYDVKM. At least ten counts were recorded for this clonotype.

The receptor's source is a man aged 45 to 65 with Graves' hyperthyroidism. The sequenced material came from blood. V usage is TRBV28 and J usage is TRBJ2-1, with a tentative D call TRBD2 (6 bases). The CDR3 coding sequence is TGTGCCAGCACCGGGAGTATAGTCTATGAGCAGTTCTTC. Protein product: CASTGSIVYEQFF. The full variable domain, in which reference TRBV28 and TRBJ2-1 provide the parts outside the CDR3, is DVKVTQSSRYLVKRTGEKVFLECVQDMDHENMFWYRQDPGLGLRLIYFSYDVKMKEKGDIPEGYSVSREKKERFSLILESASTNQTSMYLCASTGSIVYEQFFGPGTRLTVL.